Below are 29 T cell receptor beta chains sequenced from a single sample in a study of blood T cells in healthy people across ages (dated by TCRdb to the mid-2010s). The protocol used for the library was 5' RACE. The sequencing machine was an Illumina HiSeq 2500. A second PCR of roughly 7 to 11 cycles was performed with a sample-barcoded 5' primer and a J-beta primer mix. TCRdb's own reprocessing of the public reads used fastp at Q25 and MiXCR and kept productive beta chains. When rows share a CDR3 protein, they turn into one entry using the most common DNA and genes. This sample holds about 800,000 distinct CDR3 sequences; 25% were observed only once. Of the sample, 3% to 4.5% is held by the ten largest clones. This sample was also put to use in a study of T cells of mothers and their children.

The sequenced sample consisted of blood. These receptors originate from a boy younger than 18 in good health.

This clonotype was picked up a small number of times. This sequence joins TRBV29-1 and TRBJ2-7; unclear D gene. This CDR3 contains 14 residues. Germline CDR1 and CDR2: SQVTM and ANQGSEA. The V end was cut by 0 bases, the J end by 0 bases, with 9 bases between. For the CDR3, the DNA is TGCAGCGTTGAAGACGGCTGGAGCTCCTACGAGCAGTACTTC. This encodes CSVEDGWSSYEQYF.

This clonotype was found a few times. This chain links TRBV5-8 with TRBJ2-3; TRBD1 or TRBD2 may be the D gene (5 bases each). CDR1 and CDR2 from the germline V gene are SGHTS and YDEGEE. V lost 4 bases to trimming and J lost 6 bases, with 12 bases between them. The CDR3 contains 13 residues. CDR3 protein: CASSRGPPDTQYF. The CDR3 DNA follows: TGTGCCAGCAGCCGGGGACCCCCTGATACGCAGTATTTT. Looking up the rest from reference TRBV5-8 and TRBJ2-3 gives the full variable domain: EAGVTQSPTHLIKTRGQQATLRCSPISGHTSVYWYQQALGLGLQFLLWYDEGEERNRGNFPPRFSGRQFPNYSSELNVNALELEDSALYLCASSRGPPDTQYFGPGTRLTVL.

CDR3 nucleotides: TGTGCCATCTGTCGGACAGGGACAGATACGCAGTATTTT. It codes for CAICRTGTDTQYF. The chain employs TRBV25-1 and TRBJ2-3; 8 positions match TRBD1. J was trimmed by 3 bases and V by 10 bases; bases with no gene match: 6. The length of the CDR3 is 13 residues. Germline CDR1 is MGHDK and CDR2 is SYGVNS.

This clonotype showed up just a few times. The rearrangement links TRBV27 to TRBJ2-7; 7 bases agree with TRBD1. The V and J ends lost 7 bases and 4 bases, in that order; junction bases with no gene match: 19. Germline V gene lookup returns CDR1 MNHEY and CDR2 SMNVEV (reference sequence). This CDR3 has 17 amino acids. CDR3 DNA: TGTGCCAGCACCGAACAGGGGAGTACGTTTCGGGGTTACGAGCAGTACTTC. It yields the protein CASTEQGSTFRGYEQYF.

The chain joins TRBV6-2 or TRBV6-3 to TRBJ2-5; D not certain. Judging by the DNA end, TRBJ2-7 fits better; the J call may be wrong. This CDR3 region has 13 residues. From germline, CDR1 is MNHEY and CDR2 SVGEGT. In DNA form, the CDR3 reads TGTGCCAGCAGTTATAAACTGGTCTACGAGCAGTACTTC. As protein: CASSYKLVYEQYF.

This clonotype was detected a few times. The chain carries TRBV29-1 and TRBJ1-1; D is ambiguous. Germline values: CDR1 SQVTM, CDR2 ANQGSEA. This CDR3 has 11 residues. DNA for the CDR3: TGCAGTGTTAACAGAGAACATGAAGCTTTCTTT. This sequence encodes CSVNREHEAFF.

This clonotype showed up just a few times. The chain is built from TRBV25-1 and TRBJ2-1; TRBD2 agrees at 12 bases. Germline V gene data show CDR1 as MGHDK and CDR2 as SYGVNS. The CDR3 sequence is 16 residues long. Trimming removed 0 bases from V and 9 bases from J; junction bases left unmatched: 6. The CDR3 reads CASSEYGSSGGGEQFF. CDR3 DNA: TGTGCCAGCAGTGAATATGGGTCTAGCGGGGGGGGTGAGCAGTTCTTC. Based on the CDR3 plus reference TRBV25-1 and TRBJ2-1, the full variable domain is EADIYQTPRYLVIGTGKKITLECSQTMGHDKMYWYQQDPGMELHLIHYSYGVNSTEKGDLSSESTVSRIRTEHFPLTLESARPSHTSQYLCASSEYGSSGGGEQFFGPGTRLTVL.

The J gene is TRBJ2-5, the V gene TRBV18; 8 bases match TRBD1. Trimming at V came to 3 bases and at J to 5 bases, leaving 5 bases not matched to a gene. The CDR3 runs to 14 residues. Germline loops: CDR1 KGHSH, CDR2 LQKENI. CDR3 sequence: CASSPSRGLETQYF. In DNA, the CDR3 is TGTGCCAGCTCACCCAGCAGGGGGCTCGAGACCCAGTACTTC.

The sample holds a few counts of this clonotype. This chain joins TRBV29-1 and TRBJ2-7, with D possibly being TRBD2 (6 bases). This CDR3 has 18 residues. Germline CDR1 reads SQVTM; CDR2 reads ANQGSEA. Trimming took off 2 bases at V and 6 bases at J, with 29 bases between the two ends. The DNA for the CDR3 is TGCAGCGTTGAATCCGAGACACTCAAGGGCGGAGGGTCTCCCGAGCAGTACTTC. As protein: CSVESETLKGGGSPEQYF.

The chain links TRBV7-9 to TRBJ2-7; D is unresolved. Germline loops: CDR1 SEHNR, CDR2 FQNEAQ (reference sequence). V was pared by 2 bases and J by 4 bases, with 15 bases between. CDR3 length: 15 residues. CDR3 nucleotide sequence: TGTGCCAGCAGCTTAATCGGCAGGACGGAATACGAGCAGTACTTC. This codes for CASSLIGRTEYEQYF.

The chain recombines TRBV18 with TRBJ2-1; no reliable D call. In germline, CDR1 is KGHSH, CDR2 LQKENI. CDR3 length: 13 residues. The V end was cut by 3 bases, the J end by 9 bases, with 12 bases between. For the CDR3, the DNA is TGTGCCAGCTCACCCAAAGTAGAGAGTGAGCAGTTCTTC. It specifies CASSPKVESEQFF.

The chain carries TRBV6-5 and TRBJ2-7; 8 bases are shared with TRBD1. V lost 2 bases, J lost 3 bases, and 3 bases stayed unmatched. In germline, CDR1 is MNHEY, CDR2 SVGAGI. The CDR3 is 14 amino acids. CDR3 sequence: CASSYGQGDYEQYF. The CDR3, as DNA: TGTGCCAGCAGTTACGGACAGGGAGACTACGAGCAGTACTTC.

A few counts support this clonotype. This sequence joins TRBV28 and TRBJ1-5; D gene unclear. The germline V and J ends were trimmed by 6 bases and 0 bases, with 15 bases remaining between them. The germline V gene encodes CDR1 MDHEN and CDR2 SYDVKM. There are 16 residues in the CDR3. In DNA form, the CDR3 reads TGTGCCAGCAGCCGAGAGAGATCTCATAGCAATCAGCCCCAGCATTTT. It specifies CASSRERSHSNQPQHF.

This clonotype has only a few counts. CDR3 sequence reads: CASSYGQLGLEKLFF. CDR3 nucleotide sequence: TGTGCCAGCAGTTACGGACAGTTAGGCCTGGAAAAACTGTTTTTT. V usage is TRBV6-2 or TRBV6-3 and J usage is TRBJ1-4; maybe TRBD1 (6 bases). In germline, CDR1 is MNHEY, CDR2 SVGEGT. V was clipped by 2 bases and J by 8 bases, with 15 bases between them. CDR3 length: 15 amino acids.

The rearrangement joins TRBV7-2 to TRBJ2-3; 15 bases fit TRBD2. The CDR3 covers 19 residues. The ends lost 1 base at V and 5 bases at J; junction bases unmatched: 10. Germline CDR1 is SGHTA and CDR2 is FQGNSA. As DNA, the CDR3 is TGTGCCAGCAGCTTAGTTCGGACTAGCGGGAGGGCCTCGGGAGATACGCAGTATTTT. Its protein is CASSLVRTSGRASGDTQYF.

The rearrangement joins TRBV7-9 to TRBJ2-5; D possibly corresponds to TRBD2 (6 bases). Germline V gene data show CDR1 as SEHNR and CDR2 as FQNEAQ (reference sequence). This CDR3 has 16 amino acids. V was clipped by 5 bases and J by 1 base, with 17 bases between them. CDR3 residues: CASSPVGSILQETQYF. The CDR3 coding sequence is TGTGCCAGCAGCCCGGTCGGGAGCATACTCCAAGAGACCCAGTACTTC.

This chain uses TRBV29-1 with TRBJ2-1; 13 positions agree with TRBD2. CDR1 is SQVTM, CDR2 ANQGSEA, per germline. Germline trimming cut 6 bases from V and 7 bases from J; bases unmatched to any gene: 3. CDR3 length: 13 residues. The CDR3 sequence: CSVWTSGSNEQFF. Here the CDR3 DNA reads TGCAGCGTGTGGACTAGCGGGAGTAATGAGCAGTTCTTC.

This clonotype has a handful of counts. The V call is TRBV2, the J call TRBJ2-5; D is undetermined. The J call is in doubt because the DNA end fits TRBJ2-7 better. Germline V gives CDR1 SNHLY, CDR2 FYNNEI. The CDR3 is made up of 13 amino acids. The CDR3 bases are TGTGCCAGCGGACCTACTATATCCTACGAGCAGTACTTC. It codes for CASGPTISYEQYF.

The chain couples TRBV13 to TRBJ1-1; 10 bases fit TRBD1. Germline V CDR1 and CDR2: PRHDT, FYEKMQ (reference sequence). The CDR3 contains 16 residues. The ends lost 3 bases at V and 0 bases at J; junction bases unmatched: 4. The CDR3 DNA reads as TGTGCCAGCAGCTTCTGGACAGGGGGGGTGAACACTGAAGCTTTCTTT. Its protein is CASSFWTGGVNTEAFF. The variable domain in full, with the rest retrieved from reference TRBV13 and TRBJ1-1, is AAGVIQSPRHLIKEKRETATLKCYPIPRHDTVYWYQQGPGQDPQFLISFYEKMQSDKGSIPDRFSAQQFSDYHSELNMSSLELGDSALYFCASSFWTGGVNTEAFFGQGTRLTVV.

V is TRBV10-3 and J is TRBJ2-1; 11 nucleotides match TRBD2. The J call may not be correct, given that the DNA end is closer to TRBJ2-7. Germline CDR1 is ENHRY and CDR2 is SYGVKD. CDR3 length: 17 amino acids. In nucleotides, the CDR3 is TGTGCCATCAGTGGTGGAATAGCGGGAGGGCATTCCTACGAGCAGTACTTC. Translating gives CAISGGIAGGHSYEQYF.

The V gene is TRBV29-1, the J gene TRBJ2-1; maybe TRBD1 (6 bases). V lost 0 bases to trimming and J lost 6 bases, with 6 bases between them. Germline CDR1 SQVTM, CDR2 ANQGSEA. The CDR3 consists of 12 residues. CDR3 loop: CSVEEQGNEQFF. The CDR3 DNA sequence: TGCAGCGTTGAAGAACAGGGCAATGAGCAGTTCTTC.

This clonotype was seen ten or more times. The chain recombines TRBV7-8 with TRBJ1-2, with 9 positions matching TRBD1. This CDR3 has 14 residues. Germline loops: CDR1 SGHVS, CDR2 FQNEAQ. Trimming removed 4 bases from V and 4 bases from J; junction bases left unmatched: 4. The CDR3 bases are TGTGCCAGCAGCTGGACAGGGGATACCTATGGCTACACCTTC. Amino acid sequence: CASSWTGDTYGYTF.

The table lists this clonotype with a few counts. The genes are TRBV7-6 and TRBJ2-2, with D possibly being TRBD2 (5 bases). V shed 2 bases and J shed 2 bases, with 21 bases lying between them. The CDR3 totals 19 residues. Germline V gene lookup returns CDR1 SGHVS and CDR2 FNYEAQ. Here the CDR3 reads CASSLISGTRELNTGELFF. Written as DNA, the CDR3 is TGTGCCAGCAGCTTAATAAGTGGCACTAGGGAACTAAACACCGGGGAGCTGTTTTTT.

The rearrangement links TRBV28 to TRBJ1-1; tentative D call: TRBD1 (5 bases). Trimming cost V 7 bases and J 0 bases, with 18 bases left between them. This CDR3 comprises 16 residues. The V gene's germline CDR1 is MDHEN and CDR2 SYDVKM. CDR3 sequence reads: CASTQGGAPMNTEAFF. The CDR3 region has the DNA TGTGCCAGCACGCAGGGCGGGGCCCCCATGAACACTGAAGCTTTCTTT. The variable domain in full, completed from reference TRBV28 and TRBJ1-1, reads DVKVTQSSRYLVKRTGEKVFLECVQDMDHENMFWYRQDPGLGLRLIYFSYDVKMKEKGDIPEGYSVSREKKERFSLILESASTNQTSMYLCASTQGGAPMNTEAFFGQGTRLTVV.

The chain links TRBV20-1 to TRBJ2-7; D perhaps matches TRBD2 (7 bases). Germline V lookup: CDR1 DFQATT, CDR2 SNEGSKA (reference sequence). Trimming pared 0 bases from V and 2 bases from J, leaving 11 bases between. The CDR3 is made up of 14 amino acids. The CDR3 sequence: CSARDPGGPYEQYF. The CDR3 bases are TGCAGTGCTAGAGATCCGGGGGGCCCCTACGAGCAGTACTTC.

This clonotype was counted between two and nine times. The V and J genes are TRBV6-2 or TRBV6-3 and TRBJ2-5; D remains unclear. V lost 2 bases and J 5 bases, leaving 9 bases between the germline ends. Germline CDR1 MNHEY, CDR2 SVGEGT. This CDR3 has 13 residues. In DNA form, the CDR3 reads TGTGCCAGCAGTTACGAAGTCGGGGAGACCCAGTACTTC. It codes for CASSYEVGETQYF.

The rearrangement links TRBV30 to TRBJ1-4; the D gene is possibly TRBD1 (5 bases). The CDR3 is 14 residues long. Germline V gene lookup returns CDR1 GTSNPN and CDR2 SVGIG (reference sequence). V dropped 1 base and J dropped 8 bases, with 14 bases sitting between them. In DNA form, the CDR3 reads TGTGCCTGGAGTGGCGGCAGCCGGGGGGAAAAACTGTTTTTT. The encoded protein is CAWSGGSRGEKLFF.

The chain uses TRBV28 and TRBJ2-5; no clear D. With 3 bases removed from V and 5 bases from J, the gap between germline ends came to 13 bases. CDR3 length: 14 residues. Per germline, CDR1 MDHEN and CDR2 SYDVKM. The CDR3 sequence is CASSFPEKDETQYF. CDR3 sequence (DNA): TGTGCCAGCAGTTTTCCCGAAAAAGACGAGACCCAGTACTTC.

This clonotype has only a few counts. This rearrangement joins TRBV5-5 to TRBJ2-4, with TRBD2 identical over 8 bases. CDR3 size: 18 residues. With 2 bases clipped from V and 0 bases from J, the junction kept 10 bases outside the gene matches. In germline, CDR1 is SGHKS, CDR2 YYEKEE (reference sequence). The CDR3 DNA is TGTGCCAGCAGCTTCAGGTCAGAGGGACTAGTAGCCAAAAACATTCAGTACTTC. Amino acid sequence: CASSFRSEGLVAKNIQYF.